These 32 T cell receptor beta chains were all obtained from the same sample, sequenced in a study of T cell clonality in common variable immunodeficiency. Sequenced by immunoSEQ multiplex PCR; TCRdb stores in-frame clones only, minus some. This sample has about 42,000 clones, each found more than once. The specimen was peripheral blood mononuclear cells. All receptors derive from a person aged 18 to 69 in good health.

This clone was found many times. The read gets to within 3 residues of the CDR3 end, and the germline J gene fills in the rest. This rearrangement joins TRBV19 to TRBJ2-6, with no clear D. The germline V gene has CDR1 LNHDA and CDR2 SQIVND (reference sequence). V gave up 3 bases and J gave up 0 bases, with 9 bases separating them. There are 16 residues in the CDR3. The chain's CDR3 is CASSMRSISGANVLTF. The covered CDR3 bases are TGTGCCAGTAGTATGCGTTCGATCTCTGGGGCCAACGTC.

This clone came up many times. The read ends 3 residues shy of where the CDR3 ends; the end is completed using the germline J gene. The chain employs TRBV9 and TRBJ2-1; 7 nucleotides align to TRBD2. Germline assignment: CDR1 SGDLS and CDR2 YYNGEE. CDR3 length: 15 amino acids. J lost 8 bases, V lost 4 bases, and 12 bases had no gene match. The CDR3 sequence is CASSPRAGVNDEQFF. CDR3 DNA, as far as it was read: TGTGCCAGCAGCCCGAGGGCGGGAGTGAACGATGAG.

This clone was detected ten times or more. The read ends 3 residues before the CDR3 terminus; that terminus is restored from the germline J gene. The chain links TRBV30 to TRBJ1-1; D possibly corresponds to TRBD1 (5 bases). V lost 2 bases, J lost 1 base, and 20 bases lay in between. The CDR3 sequence is 17 residues long. CDR1 GTSNPN and CDR2 SVGIG come from the germline V gene (reference sequence). The CDR3 reads CAWSLPLRAQGNTEAFF. Partial CDR3 DNA: TGTGCCTGGAGTCTCCCTCTCAGGGCGCAGGGGAACACTGAA.

For this clone: From the germline J gene comes the end of the CDR3, since the read stops 3 residues before it. The same CDR3 also results from other DNA sequences found in this sample. The J gene is TRBJ1-6, the V gene TRBV2; TRBD1 is a possible D gene (5 bases). V was clipped by 3 bases and J by 10 bases, with 16 bases between them. The CDR3 consists of 15 residues. The germline CDR1 and CDR2 sequences are SNHLY and FYNNEI. The chain's CDR3 is CASSDWPGVNSPLHF. The CDR3 bases that were read are TGTGCCAGCAGTGATTGGCCGGGGGTGAACTCACCC. Using reference TRBV2 and TRBJ1-6 for the parts outside the CDR3, the full variable domain is EPEVTQTPSHQVTQMGQEVILRCVPISNHLYFYWYRQILGQKVEFLVSFYNNEISEKSEIFDDQFSVERPDGSNFTLKIRSTKLEDSAMYFCASSDWPGVNSPLHFGNGTRLTVT.

This clone was counted many times. Read data end 3 residues before the CDR3 end; the end is taken from the germline J gene. This chain links TRBV5-1 with TRBJ2-2; 8 bases align to TRBD2. The germline V gene has CDR1 SGHRS and CDR2 YFSETQ. The V and J ends lost 3 bases and 7 bases, in that order; junction bases with no gene match: 8. The CDR3 covers 15 residues. This CDR3 reads CASSSGTSGIGELFF. Incomplete CDR3 DNA: TGCGCCAGCAGCTCCGGGACTAGTGGGATCGGGGAG.

This clone was seen repeatedly, ten times or more. The read ends 3 residues shy of where the CDR3 ends; the end is completed using the germline J gene. This sequence joins TRBV9 and TRBJ2-1; 11 bases are shared with TRBD2. The CDR3 runs to 17 residues. The J segment lost 6 bases and the V segment lost 0 bases, leaving 8 bases of the junction unmatched. Germline loops: CDR1 SGDLS, CDR2 YYNGEE. Incomplete CDR3 DNA: TGTGCCAGCAGCGTAGTAGCGGGAGGGCCGGGAATCAATGAG. Amino acid sequence: CASSVVAGGPGINE. The entire CDR3 protein reads CASSVVAGGPGINEQFF.

This clone was found many times. Coverage ceases 3 residues before the CDR3 finishes, and the germline J gene fills in the end. The V call is TRBV19, the J call TRBJ1-2; 9 nucleotides line up with TRBD1. This CDR3 comprises 12 residues. Germline V gene sequence: CDR1 LNHDA, CDR2 SQIVND (reference sequence). Unmatched junction bases numbered 2, after V lost 8 bases and J lost 4 bases. The CDR3 loop reads CASQQGAYGYTF. The DNA read from the CDR3 is TGTGCCAGTCAACAGGGGGCCTATGGC.

Ten or more counts support this clone. Coverage ceases 3 residues before the CDR3 finishes, and the germline J gene fills in the end. This chain links TRBV2 with TRBJ2-7, with 7 bases identical to TRBD1. The CDR3 has 14 residues. The J segment lost 3 bases and the V segment lost 2 bases, leaving 4 bases of the junction unmatched. CDR1 and CDR2 (germline): SNHLY, FYNNEI. The part of the CDR3 DNA that was read is TGTGCCAGCAGTGAAACAGGGGTCCTCTACGAG. This sequence encodes CASSETGVLYE. The full CDR3 protein is CASSETGVLYEQYF.

This clone appeared a few times. The CDR3 DNA, read in part, is TGCGCCAGCAGCTCTTATCCCACAGACACC. It yields the protein CASSSYPTDT. In full, the CDR3 reads CASSSYPTDTIYF. V usage is TRBV5-1 and J usage is TRBJ1-3, with D unresolved. The read ends 3 residues before the CDR3 terminus; that terminus is restored from the germline J gene. This CDR3 is 13 amino acids long. Germline lookup yields CDR1 SGHRS and CDR2 YFSETQ. V gave up 3 bases and J gave up 8 bases, with 12 bases separating them. The entire variable domain, with the rest obtained from reference TRBV5-1 and TRBJ1-3, is as follows: KAGVTQTPRYLIKTRGQQVTLSCSPISGHRSVSWYQQTPGQGLQFLFEYFSETQRNKGNFPGRFSGRQFSNSRSEMNVSTLELGDSALYLCASSSYPTDTIYFGEGSWLTVV.

This clone appeared many times. The observed sequence ends 3 residues before the CDR3 terminus, with the missing tail filled in from the germline J gene. The V gene is TRBV29-1, the J gene TRBJ1-1; the match to TRBD1 covers 9 bases. CDR3 length: 10 residues. Per the germline V gene, CDR1 is SQVTM and CDR2 is ANQGSEA. The covered CDR3 bases are TGCAGCGTGGGGACAGGGGAA. Translating it yields CSVGTGE. The CDR3, in full, reads CSVGTGEAFF.

About this clone itself: The read is 3 residues too short to cover the CDR3 end, so that end is filled in from the germline J gene. The chain combines TRBV10-3 with TRBJ2-1; weak D call: TRBD1 (6 bases). Trimming took 2 bases from V and 9 from J, leaving 14 bases between them. The germline CDR1 and CDR2 sequences are ENHRY and SYGVKD. The CDR3 covers 14 residues. CDR3 region: CAISEDTGTGEQFF. The sequenced CDR3 bases are TGTGCCATCAGTGAGGACACAGGGACCGGTGAG.

This clone appeared many times. Read sequence stops 3 residues before the CDR3 end, and the germline J gene provides the missing end. The chain is built from TRBV5-1 and TRBJ2-7, with 13 bases aligning to TRBD2. The CDR3 totals 16 residues. V shed 4 bases and J 2 bases; nucleotides not matched to a gene: 6. Germline-derived CDR1 and CDR2 are SGHRS and YFSETQ. The chain's CDR3 is CASSVTGTSGTYEQYF. CDR3 DNA (partial): TGCGCCAGCAGCGTTACCGGGACTAGCGGGACCTACGAG.

This clone showed up many times. This CDR3 is CASSPQAGDHRETQYF. The DNA read from the CDR3 is TGTGCCAGCAGCCCCCAAGCGGGGGACCATAGGGAGACC. The chain combines TRBV7-3 with TRBJ2-5; 8 nucleotides align to TRBD2. The read finishes 3 residues shy of the CDR3 end, and the germline J gene is used to complete it. Per the germline V gene, CDR1 is SGHTA and CDR2 is FQGTGA. The CDR3 runs to 16 residues. V trimming: 5 bases; J trimming: 5 bases; junction bases outside the gene matches: 13. Based on the CDR3 plus reference TRBV7-3 and TRBJ2-5, the full variable domain is GAGVSQTPSNKVTEKGKYVELRCDPISGHTALYWYRQSLGQGPEFLIYFQGTGAADDSGLPNDRFFAVRPEGSVSTLKIQRTERGDSAVYLCASSPQAGDHRETQYFGPGTRLLVL.

A remark on this clone: The CDR3 end lies 3 residues beyond the end of the read and is filled in from the germline J gene. This chain joins TRBV11-2 and TRBJ2-3, with TRBD2 identical over 8 bases. The V and J ends lost 5 bases and 4 bases, in that order; junction bases with no gene match: 5. CDR1 and CDR2 from the germline V gene are SGHAT and FQNNGV. The CDR3 sequence is 14 residues long. The covered CDR3 bases are TGTGCCAGCAGCCGCCGGGGGGGCGCAGATACG. Amino acids: CASSRRGGADT. The full CDR3 reads CASSRRGGADTQYF.

This clone was found many times. The read stops 3 residues short of the end of the CDR3; the missing end is completed from the germline J gene. The chain recombines TRBV19 with TRBJ1-2; 8 bases agree with TRBD1. The germline V gene encodes CDR1 LNHDA and CDR2 SQIVND (reference sequence). The CDR3 sequence is 12 residues long. The sequenced part of the CDR3 DNA is TGTGCCAGTACCCTTACAGGGGGATCC. Its translation is CASTLTGGS. In full, the CDR3 reads CASTLTGGSYTF.

Comment on this clone: The read ends 3 residues early relative to the CDR3; the germline J gene fills the gap. The chain employs TRBV5-1 and TRBJ1-2; 9 positions match TRBD1. With 2 bases clipped from V and 4 bases from J, the junction kept 6 bases outside the gene matches. Germline V lookup: CDR1 SGHRS, CDR2 YFSETQ. There are 15 residues in the CDR3. The CDR3 bases that were read are TGCGCCAGCAGCTTACGGACAGGGGATAGCTATGGC. The encoded protein is CASSLRTGDSYG. The whole CDR3 protein is CASSLRTGDSYGYTF.

This clone was counted many times. The CDR3 goes on 3 residues after the read ends, and that part is filled in from the germline J gene. V gene TRBV20-1 combines with J gene TRBJ1-2, with a weak D call TRBD1 (5 bases). The CDR3 runs to 16 residues. V lost 3 bases to trimming and J lost 4 bases, with 21 bases between them. CDR1 and CDR2 from the germline V gene are DFQATT and SNEGSKA (reference sequence). CDR3 amino acids: CSASPPSGSQGYGYTF. Partial CDR3 DNA: TGCAGTGCTAGTCCCCCTTCAGGGAGTCAGGGCTATGGC.

The table lists this clone with many counts. The read halts 3 residues ahead of the CDR3 end, with the missing end drawn from the germline J gene. The chain joins TRBV7-2 to TRBJ2-3, with 8 bases fitting TRBD2. V was clipped by 3 bases and J by 5 bases; unmatched bases: 7. The germline V gene has CDR1 SGHTA and CDR2 FQGNSA. The CDR3 is 15 amino acids. The CDR3 DNA, read in part, is TGTGCCAGCAGCTTTTCGGGGGGGACTGGAGATACG. This encodes CASSFSGGTGDT. The CDR3 reads in full as CASSFSGGTGDTQYF.

This clone has ten or more counts. The read ends 3 residues before the CDR3 terminus; that terminus is restored from the germline J gene. J is TRBJ1-5 and V is TRBV2; 8 positions match TRBD1. V trimming: 6 bases; J trimming: 4 bases; junction bases outside the gene matches: 8. This CDR3 is built from 15 residues. Germline V CDR1 and CDR2: SNHLY, FYNNEI. CDR3 protein: CASSRDRSLNQPQHF. CDR3 DNA (partial): TGTGCCAGCAGCCGGGACAGGAGCTTAAATCAGCCC.

This clone has a count of ten or more. Read coverage stops 3 residues before the CDR3 terminus; the germline J gene supplies the remainder. The chain carries TRBV20-1 and TRBJ2-2; TRBD2 matches 11 bases. The length of the CDR3 is 15 residues. Germline V gene lookup returns CDR1 DFQATT and CDR2 SNEGSKA (reference sequence). The covered CDR3 bases are TGCAGCGGCACTAGCGGGGGTTCTCTCGCCGGGGAG. Its protein product is CSGTSGGSLAGE. The entire CDR3 reads CSGTSGGSLAGELFF.

This clone was recorded many times. The read terminates 3 residues before the CDR3 end, so the remaining end is supplied by the germline J gene. The chain combines TRBV10-3 with TRBJ1-1; 7 bases agree with TRBD1. The CDR3 runs to 15 residues. The trim removed 3 bases at V and 3 bases at J, leaving 7 bases unmatched. Germline CDR1 ENHRY, CDR2 SYGVKD. The CDR3 region is CAISDLGQGDTEAFF. The sequenced part of the CDR3 DNA is TGTGCCATCAGTGACCTAGGTCAGGGGGACACTGAA.

This clone was detected ten times or more. Partial CDR3 DNA: TGCAGTGCTAGAGATCCTAGGAGCTCCTACGAG. Its translation is CSARDPRSSYE. The entire CDR3 protein reads CSARDPRSSYEQYF. V and J are TRBV20-1 and TRBJ2-7; no reliable D call. The observed sequence ends 3 residues before the CDR3 terminus, with the missing tail filled in from the germline J gene. The CDR3 has 14 amino acids. V was cut by 0 bases and J by 0 bases, with 9 bases left in between. CDR1 is DFQATT and CDR2 is SNEGSKA in the germline V gene (reference sequence).

In its sample, this clone was seen many times. The read falls 3 residues short of the CDR3 end, and the missing part is taken from the germline J gene. The V gene is TRBV6-2 or TRBV6-3, the J gene TRBJ2-5; 7 bases line up with TRBD2. In germline, CDR1 is MNHEY, CDR2 SVGEGT. CDR3 size: 15 residues. The V gene end was trimmed by 7 bases and the J gene end by 2 bases; junction bases not matched to a gene: 10. The covered CDR3 bases are TGTGCCAGCACCCCAACCGGGGGGTGGCAAGAGACC. Protein sequence: CASTPTGGWQET. The whole CDR3 sequence reads CASTPTGGWQETQYF.

This clone was seen ten or more times. Read data end 3 residues before the CDR3 end; the end is taken from the germline J gene. V and J are TRBV7-7 and TRBJ2-2; TRBD2 agrees at 8 bases. Losses at the gene ends were 3 bases for V and 7 bases for J; bases not matched to a gene: 4. This CDR3 spans 14 amino acids. Germline CDR1 and CDR2: SSHAT and FNYEAQ (reference sequence). The CDR3 loop reads CASSFSGTNGELFF. The sequenced part of the CDR3 DNA is TGTGCCAGCAGCTTTAGCGGGACGAACGGGGAG.

This clone was recorded many times. CDR3: CASSLADRVGYEQYF. Partial CDR3 DNA: TGTGCCAGCAGCTTAGCCGACAGGGTAGGGTACGAG. The chain uses TRBV7-8 and TRBJ2-7; 7 bases are a match to TRBD1. The read ends 3 residues early relative to the CDR3; the germline J gene fills the gap. The ends lost 0 bases at V and 4 bases at J; junction bases unmatched: 6. Germline CDR1 reads SGHVS; CDR2 reads FQNEAQ. CDR3 length equals 15 residues.

The table lists this clone with a few counts. This could be a read error, since a much larger clone is one nucleotide away. The sequence runs out 3 residues before the end of the CDR3; the remainder is reconstructed from the germline J gene. Within the sample, other DNA sequences also encode this same CDR3. The chain recombines TRBV30 with TRBJ1-3, with D uncertain. CDR3 length: 18 amino acids. Per germline, CDR1 GTSNPN and CDR2 SVGIG (reference sequence). Incomplete CDR3 DNA: TGTGCCTGGAGTCTAACCGCGTTAGGACTCCCCTCTGGAAACACA. Translation gives CAWSLTALGLPSGNT. In full, the CDR3 is CAWSLTALGLPSGNTIYF.

This clone was recorded many times. Read data end 3 residues before the CDR3 end; the end is taken from the germline J gene. The chain uses TRBV5-6 and TRBJ1-5; no definite D call. This CDR3 has 14 amino acids. Germline CDR1 reads SGHDT; CDR2 reads YYEEEE. V was trimmed by 5 bases and J by 0 bases, leaving 9 bases between them. CDR3 region: CASSLWHSNQPQHF. The sequenced CDR3 bases are TGTGCCAGCAGTCTTTGGCATAGCAATCAGCCC.

In its sample, this clone was seen many times. The CDR3 extends 3 residues past the end of the read, so its final part is completed from the germline J gene. The V gene is TRBV9, the J gene TRBJ2-7; D unresolved. Germline CDR1 is SGDLS and CDR2 is YYNGEE. The V gene lost 4 bases and the J gene lost 1 base, with 15 bases spanning the gap. The CDR3 totals 15 residues. The CDR3 bases that were read are TGTGCCAGCAGCCTCGAAAGCACCCCATCCTACGAG. It yields the protein CASSLESTPSYE. The full CDR3 is CASSLESTPSYEQYF. Using reference TRBV9 and TRBJ2-7 for the parts outside the CDR3, the full variable domain is DSGVTQTPKHLITATGQRVTLRCSPRSGDLSVYWYQQSLDQGLQFLIQYYNGEERAKGNILERFSAQQFPDLHSELNLSSLELGDSALYFCASSLESTPSYEQYFGPGTRLTVT.

This clone occurred many times. The CDR3 end falls 3 residues outside the read, so it is completed with the germline J gene. This chain joins TRBV29-1 and TRBJ1-1, with 9 bases identical to TRBD1. Germline CDR1 is SQVTM and CDR2 is ANQGSEA. This CDR3 has 11 amino acids. Incomplete CDR3 DNA: TGCAGCGCCCGGACAGGGGCAGAA. It codes for CSARTGAE. The entire CDR3 is CSARTGAEAFF.

This clone was counted only a few times. A much more abundant neighbour one base away suggests this may be a read error. From the germline J gene comes the end of the CDR3, since the read stops 3 residues before it. Other DNA sequences in the same sample also yield this CDR3. The chain carries TRBV30 and TRBJ1-5; D might be TRBD1 (6 bases). This CDR3 contains 13 residues. V lost 3 bases to trimming and J lost 7 bases, with 13 bases between them. Germline CDR1 reads GTSNPN; CDR2 reads SVGIG (reference sequence). This CDR3 reads CAWSVGGNQPQHF. The DNA read from the CDR3 is TGTGCCTGGAGCGTAGGGGGAAACCAGCCC.

Ten or more counts support this clone. The read falls 3 residues short of the CDR3 end, and the missing part is taken from the germline J gene. The genes are TRBV19 and TRBJ1-3; D remains ambiguous. The V end lost 0 bases, the J end lost 0 bases, and 6 bases lay between the germline ends. The CDR3 length is 15 residues. Germline lookup yields CDR1 LNHDA and CDR2 SQIVND (reference sequence). CDR3 sequence: CASSIDHISGNTIYF. The sequenced part of the CDR3 DNA is TGTGCCAGTAGTATAGACCACATCTCTGGAAACACC.

This clone was counted at least ten times. The CDR3 end falls 3 residues outside the read, so it is completed with the germline J gene. The rearrangement joins TRBV30 to TRBJ2-2; D perhaps matches TRBD2 (6 bases). Per germline, CDR1 GTSNPN and CDR2 SVGIG (reference sequence). This CDR3 region has 14 residues. V was trimmed by 2 bases and J by 1 base, leaving 8 bases between them. The CDR3: CAWSTGVNTGELFF. The sequenced CDR3 bases are TGTGCCTGGAGTACGGGGGTGAACACCGGGGAG.